The present T cell receptor beta chain was sequenced within a study of lymphopenia after photon versus proton radiotherapy. Study-wide results and caveats: Authors raise, but do not show, better survival with proton therapy. After lymphocyte nadir, photon-treated repertoires showed oligoclonal expansion, especially CD8+ Temra. A bigger post-nadir fall in TCR diversity correlated inversely with survival time in deceased patients. Under photons, naive T cells and diversity fell while effector/memory populations rose.

The CDR3 consists of 9 residues. The V gene lost 7 bases and the J gene lost 9 bases, with 7 bases spanning the gap. Germline CDR1 is SQVTM and CDR2 is ANQGSEA. A remark on this clone: Its target is not known.

Using immunoSEQ multiplex PCR, the repertoire was profiled, and TCRdb retains in-frame clones only, with some absent. The profile shows roughly 15,000 clones, 70% to 85% of them singletons. This clonotype originated in a man over 45 with gastric cancer. The specimen was peripheral blood, collected from a patient treated with photon-based radiotherapy. The chain links TRBV29-1 to TRBJ1-5; D unclear. The CDR3 sequence: CSAGPPQHF. DNA for the CDR3: TGCAGCGCCGGCCCGCCCCAGCATTTT. The full variable domain, with the rest looked up from reference TRBV29-1 and TRBJ1-5, is SAVISQKPSRDICQRGTSLTIQCQVDSQVTMMFWYRQQPGQSLTLIATANQGSEATYESGFVIDKFPISRPNLTFSTLTVSNMSPEDSSIYLCSAGPPQHFGDGTRLSIL.